This is a list of T cell receptor beta chains from one sample in a study of cytomegalovirus exposure and HLA in healthy donors. Some clones are missing from TCRdb's copy, which holds only in-frame ones; the method was immunoSEQ multiplex PCR. The table includes about 89,000 clones, approximately 63% detected once. The sequenced sample was PBMCs. The origin of the receptors is a woman under 40 in good health and CMV-seronegative. Each CDR3 is given with its conserved first and last residue. A D gene is named only where the DNA matches it firmly.

V gene,D gene,J gene,CDR3 protein
TRBV28,-,TRBJ2-7,CASRTASTDSYEQYF
TRBV18,TRBD2,TRBJ2-4,CASSPELAPKNIQYF
TRBV19,-,TRBJ1-2,CARGGRYGYTF
TRBV25-1,-,-,CASSEPGMSYEQYF
TRBV4-1,-,TRBJ2-3,CASSQDWSFPDTQYF
TRBV4-2,TRBD1,TRBJ1-5,CASSQERGRGNQPQHF
TRBV27,-,TRBJ1-2,CASSRGAAYYGYTF
TRBV28,TRBD2,TRBJ2-1,CASKNSGTYNEQFF
TRBV15,-,TRBJ1-3,CATSRDGEPGNTIYF
TRBV5-1,TRBD1,TRBJ2-1,CASSWVQGTGTYNEQFF
TRBV2,-,TRBJ2-7,CASSFSEYEQYF
TRBV10-3,TRBD2,TRBJ2-3,CAIRGLAGDTQYF
TRBV5-6,-,TRBJ1-4,CASSLWAEKLFF
TRBV15,TRBD2,TRBJ2-3,CATSRGQNGRTDTQYF
TRBV27,-,-,CASSVVAGATYEQYF
TRBV6-5,TRBD2,TRBJ2-1,CASSGTSGGNEQFF
TRBV4-1,-,TRBJ1-1,CASSQGWGGNTEAFF
TRBV18,-,TRBJ1-1,CASSPAARNTEAFF
TRBV6-5,-,TRBJ1-2,CASSYLDSYYGYTF
TRBV19,-,TRBJ1-6,CASSIPLPGTGNSPLHF
TRBV6-4,-,TRBJ1-1,CASRPDSRLNLNTEAFF
TRBV11-2,TRBD1,TRBJ2-7,CASSQDRGAYEQYF
TRBV19,TRBD2,TRBJ2-7,CASSGRLAGGFFYEQYF
TRBV9,TRBD1,TRBJ2-7,CASSVGGQGLYEQYF
TRBV7-2,TRBD1,TRBJ1-1,CASSSNRGLNTEAFF
TRBV7-9,-,TRBJ1-6,CAISDSLSSYNSPLHF
TRBV28,TRBD2,TRBJ2-7,CASSSRGTTYQQYF
TRBV27,TRBD2,TRBJ2-3,CASSLLPRTSGGETDTQYF
TRBV5-6,-,TRBJ2-7,CASSLAGVGAYEQYF
TRBV11-3,TRBD1,TRBJ1-1,CASSLGTENTEAFF
TRBV9,-,TRBJ2-1,CASSVGVGSGDEQFF
TRBV5-1,TRBD2,TRBJ2-5,CASSSRGGREETQYF
TRBV9,TRBD1,TRBJ2-5,CASALGQGTETQYF
TRBV20-1,-,TRBJ2-3,CSPGVTDTQYF
TRBV25-1,-,TRBJ2-7,CASNPGSSYEQYF
TRBV9,TRBD2,TRBJ2-3,CASSVAGGVTDTQYF